Included here is one T cell receptor beta chain sequence, with context. The method was immunoSEQ multiplex PCR; TCRdb's version includes in-frame clones alone and lacks a portion of them. The table lists over 200,000 clones, around 88% of them singletons, with about 3% in the top ten. CDR3 size: 13 residues. Trimming took 6 bases from V and 7 from J; bases not matched to a gene: 0. Per germline, CDR1 SGHAT and CDR2 FQNNGV. This sample is part of a study of blood T cell repertoires in COVID-19. For the study at large: Acute and convalescent COVID-19 samples came from the United States, Italy and Spain.

The sequenced sample consisted of peripheral blood. The TCR was taken from a woman in her 30s who had recovered from COVID-19. V is TRBV11-2 and J is TRBJ2-1; 13 bases are shared with TRBD2. The CDR3 protein is CASRLAGGNEQFF. CDR3 nucleotide sequence: TGTGCCAGCAGACTAGCGGGGGGGAATGAGCAGTTCTTC.